These T cell receptor beta chains were read from a single sample in a study of CD8 T cells in Susac syndrome. TCRdb reprocessed the immunoSEQ multiplex PCR reads with MiXCR, giving one entry per CDR3 protein. The sample shows over 95,000 distinct CDR3 sequences, about 90% of them seen only once. The specimen was CD4+ T cells from PBMCs. These receptors were collected from a human donor in good health. Each CDR3 is given with its conserved first and last residue. D genes are given only for firm matches. Size tells how often a clone was seen (once, few, many) or the class of an expanded clone, and some rows leave it out.

>TRBV18|-|-|TRBJ1-2
TGTGCCAGCTCACCAAGTGGGGCGGCAGGCTACACCTTC
CASSPSGAAGYTF
>TRBV20-1|once|-|TRBJ2-1
TGCAGTGCTAGAGATGGTAGGGAACGTGAGCAGTTCTTC
CSARDGREREQFF
>TRBV6-5|-|-|TRBJ2-2
TGTGCCAGCAGTTATAACCCGGGCCTACATAAATCCACCGGGGAGCTGTTTTTT
CASSYNPGLHKSTGELFF
>TRBV7-3|-|-|TRBJ1-1
TGTGCCAGCGTAGAGGGGGGGGGTTTGAACACTGAAGCTTTCTTT
CASVEGGGLNTEAFF
>TRBV7-9|-|-|TRBJ1-3
TGTGCCAGCCGACTGGACCCTGGAAACACCATATATTTT
CASRLDPGNTIYF
>TRBV7-8|few|-|TRBJ1-3
TGTGCCAGCAGCTTAAGTGGTGGAAACACCATATATTTT
CASSLSGGNTIYF
>TRBV29-1|-|TRBD1|TRBJ1-2
TGCAGCGTTGAAGATCGATTTGGGACAGCTAACTATGGCTACACCTTC
CSVEDRFGTANYGYTF
>TRBV6-2/TRBV6-3|-|TRBD2|TRBJ2-5
TGTGCCAGCAGTTACGGGGCGGGAGTTACCCCAGAGACCCAGTACTTC
CASSYGAGVTPETQYF
>TRBV28|-|-|TRBJ1-2
TGTGCCAGCAGCTCCCCCGCGGGGGACGTAGGCTACACCTTC
CASSSPAGDVGYTF
>TRBV4-2|-|TRBD1|TRBJ1-3
TGTGCCAGCAGCCAGCGTCCGGGACAGCCAGGCTCTGGAAACACCATATATTTT
CASSQRPGQPGSGNTIYF
>TRBV25-1|-|TRBD1|TRBJ1-1
TGTGCCAGCAGTGAATTCAACAGGGGCGCTCCTTGGAACACTGAAGCTTTCTTT
CASSEFNRGAPWNTEAFF
>TRBV6-5|-|TRBD2|TRBJ2-5
TGTGCCAGCAGTTACCCAGCGGGGGACCAAGAGACCCAGTACTTC
CASSYPAGDQETQYF
>TRBV27|-|TRBD1|TRBJ1-1
TGTGCCAGCAGCTCCATGCAGGGGGCCTTGGACACTGAAGCTTTCTTT
CASSSMQGALDTEAFF
>TRBV20-1|-|TRBD2|TRBJ2-7
TGCAGTGCTAGTGGGACTAGCGGGGGATCCTACGAGCAGTACTTC
CSASGTSGGSYEQYF
>TRBV7-2|-|TRBD2|TRBJ2-7
TGTGCCAGCAGCTGGCGGGGGTCTGGCTACGAGCAGTACTTC
CASSWRGSGYEQYF
>TRBV15|-|-|TRBJ1-3
TGTGCCACCAGCACAGGTGGGACGGGACACTACTCTGGAAACACCATATATTTT
CATSTGGTGHYSGNTIYF
>TRBV29-1|-|-|TRBJ2-6
TGCAGCGTCGCTCGGGACATCAACTCTGGGGCCAACGTCCTGACTTTC
CSVARDINSGANVLTF
>TRBV5-8|-|-|TRBJ1-1
TGTGCCAGCAGCTTCCTAGGGGGGTCGACTGAAGCTTTCTTT
CASSFLGGSTEAFF
>TRBV29-1|-|-|TRBJ2-7
TGCAGCGTGTGGGTATCGGGTGGGTCATCCTACGAGCAGTACTTC
CSVWVSGGSSYEQYF
>TRBV29-1|-|-|TRBJ1-2
TGCAGCGTTGATTCGGGGACCTATGGCTACACCTTC
CSVDSGTYGYTF
>TRBV29-1|-|-|TRBJ2-1
TGCAGCGTTGAATACCCCCAGCTCGGTAGTGAGCAGTTCTTC
CSVEYPQLGSEQFF
>TRBV16|-|-|TRBJ2-7
TGTGCCAGCAGCGGAACAGGAAGGAGGGGATCCTACGAGCAGTACTTC
CASSGTGRRGSYEQYF
>TRBV4-3|-|TRBD2|TRBJ2-3
TGCGCCAGCAGCCAAGCCGGGACTAGCGGGGGGGCAGATACGCAGTATTTT
CASSQAGTSGGADTQYF
>TRBV6-1|-|-|TRBJ2-7
TGTGCCAGCAGTCAAACTGGGGGGGCCGCGGCGAATCCCTACGAGCAGTACTTC
CASSQTGGAAANPYEQYF
>TRBV12-3/TRBV12-4|-|TRBD2|TRBJ2-2
TGTGCCAGCAGTTTTAGACTAGCGGGAACCGGGGAGCTGTTTTTT
CASSFRLAGTGELFF
>TRBV13|-|TRBD1|TRBJ1-1
TGTGCCAGCACTAACGACGGGGGACAGCTGAACACTGAAGCTTTCTTT
CASTNDGGQLNTEAFF
>TRBV19|once|-|TRBJ1-5
TGTGCCAGTAGCACCCACGGGACGAATCAGCCCCAGCATTTT
CASSTHGTNQPQHF
>TRBV5-1|-|-|TRBJ2-7
TGCGCCAGCAGGTCCCCAGACTACGAGCAGTACTTC
CASRSPDYEQYF
>TRBV3-1|-|-|TRBJ1-5
TGTGCCAGCAGCCAAGAGGAGGGGCAGGGAGGCCAGCCCCAGCATTTT
CASSQEEGQGGQPQHF
>TRBV9|-|-|TRBJ2-2
TGTGCCAGCAGCGCGGCCGGGGAGCTGTTTTTT
CASSAAGELFF
>TRBV7-2|few|TRBD1|TRBJ2-5
TGTGCCAGCAGGATGACAGGGGAAGGAGAGACCCAGTACTTC
CASRMTGEGETQYF
>TRBV24-1|-|-|TRBJ2-2
TGTGCCACCAGTGATTCATCGAGCACCGGGGAGCTGTTTTTT
CATSDSSSTGELFF
>TRBV13|-|-|TRBJ1-2
TGTGCCAGCAGCTTAAGACTGGGGAGCTATGGCTACACCTTC
CASSLRLGSYGYTF
>TRBV7-3|-|-|TRBJ1-2
TGTGCCAGCAGCCTCCCGATCACCTCTTATGGCTACACCTTC
CASSLPITSYGYTF
>TRBV19|-|-|TRBJ1-1
TGTGCCAGTAGTGGGGGAGTCAGGACTGAAGCTTTCTTT
CASSGGVRTEAFF
>TRBV6-2/TRBV6-3|once|TRBD2|TRBJ2-2
TGTGCCAGCAGTTACAGACTAGCGCCGAACACCGGGGAGCTGTTTTTT
CASSYRLAPNTGELFF
>TRBV5-6|-|-|TRBJ1-2
TGTGCCAGCAGCTTGGCCAGGAGCTTGGCGAGCTATGGCTACACCTTC
CASSLARSLASYGYTF
>TRBV5-1|-|TRBD1|TRBJ1-2
TGCGCCAGCAGCTTGGTGGGACAGTCTGGCTACACCTTC
CASSLVGQSGYTF
>TRBV12-3/TRBV12-4|-|-|TRBJ1-1
TGTGCCAGCAGTTTACTAGTCGGCACTGAAGCTTTCTTT
CASSLLVGTEAFF
>TRBV5-4|-|-|TRBJ1-2
TGTGCCAGCACGGGGCCCGATGGCTACACCTTC
CASTGPDGYTF
>TRBV29-1|-|TRBD2|TRBJ2-7
TGCAGCGTTGCTCTAGCGGGAGGCGGCGAGCAGTACTTC
CSVALAGGGEQYF
>TRBV20-1|-|TRBD2|TRBJ2-1
TGCAGTGCACCCGGACTAGCGGGAGTCAGTAATGAGCAGTTCTTC
CSAPGLAGVSNEQFF
>TRBV7-8|-|-|TRBJ1-1
TGTGCCAGCACAAGGGACACTGAAGCTTTCTTT
CASTRDTEAFF
>TRBV7-2|few|TRBD1|TRBJ2-7
TGTGCCAGCAGCTTACAGACAGGGAGTACGTCCGAGCAGTACTTC
CASSLQTGSTSEQYF
>TRBV7-3|-|-|TRBJ2-5
TGTGCCAGCAGCTCCTTAAGGGGAGAGACCCAGTACTTC
CASSSLRGETQYF
>TRBV12-5|-|-|TRBJ1-1
TGTGCTAGTGGTTTGCACAGGATTGAAGCTTTCTTT
CASGLHRIEAFF
>TRBV18|-|-|TRBJ2-7
TGTGCCAGCTCACCAAGCCTGGGGATTTACGAGCAGTACTTC
CASSPSLGIYEQYF
>TRBV7-9|-|-|TRBJ1-3
TGTGCCAGCAGCTTCCTCGCCAACACCATATATTTT
CASSFLANTIYF
>TRBV3-1|-|-|TRBJ1-2
TGTGCCAGCAGCCAAGATCTAGCGAGAGCGATCGGCTACACCTTC
CASSQDLARAIGYTF
>TRBV20-1|-|TRBD1|TRBJ1-2
TGCAGTGCTAGACCCGACCGACAGGGTTTTAACTATGGCTACACCTTC
CSARPDRQGFNYGYTF
>TRBV30|-|TRBD1|TRBJ2-4
TGTGCCTGGAGGGTAGGGTCGGCAGGGGGTAGCGTTGGCCAGTACTTC
CAWRVGSAGGSVGQYF
>TRBV19|-|-|TRBJ1-1
TGTGCCAGTAGTATGGGGGAATACAGGATGAACACTGAAGCTTTCTTT
CASSMGEYRMNTEAFF
>TRBV7-2|-|-|TRBJ2-5
TGTGCCAGCAGCAATCGACGGGGGCCCCAAGAGACCCAGTACTTC
CASSNRRGPQETQYF
>TRBV12-3/TRBV12-4|-|TRBD2|TRBJ2-7
TGTGCCAGCAGTGGGACACCGGGACTAGCGGGAAGCTGGTATCCCGAGCAGTACTTC
CASSGTPGLAGSWYPEQYF
>TRBV7-3|-|TRBD2|TRBJ2-2
TGTGCCAGCAGTATCAGCGGGGGGGCGAACACCGGGGAGCTGTTTTTT
CASSISGGANTGELFF
>TRBV18|-|-|TRBJ2-5
TGTGCCAGCTCACCACGGAACTCCCCTGTCGAGACCCAGTACTTC
CASSPRNSPVETQYF
>TRBV9|-|-|TRBJ2-7
TGTGCCAGCAGCGTAGGAGTCGGGTCCTACGAGCAGTACTTC
CASSVGVGSYEQYF